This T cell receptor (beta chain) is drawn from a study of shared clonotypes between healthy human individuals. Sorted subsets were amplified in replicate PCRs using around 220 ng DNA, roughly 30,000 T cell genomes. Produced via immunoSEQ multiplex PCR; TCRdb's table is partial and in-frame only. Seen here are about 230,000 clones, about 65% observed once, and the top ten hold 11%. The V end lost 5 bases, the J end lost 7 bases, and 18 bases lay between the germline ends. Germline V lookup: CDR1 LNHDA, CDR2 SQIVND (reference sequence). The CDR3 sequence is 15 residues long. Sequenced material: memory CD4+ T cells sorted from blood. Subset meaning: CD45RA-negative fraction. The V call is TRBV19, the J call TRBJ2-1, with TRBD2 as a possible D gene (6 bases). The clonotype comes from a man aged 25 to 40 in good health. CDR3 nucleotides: TGTGCCAGTAGTCCCCGTTCGGGAGTTCGAAATGAGCAGTTCTTC. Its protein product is CASSPRSGVRNEQFF.